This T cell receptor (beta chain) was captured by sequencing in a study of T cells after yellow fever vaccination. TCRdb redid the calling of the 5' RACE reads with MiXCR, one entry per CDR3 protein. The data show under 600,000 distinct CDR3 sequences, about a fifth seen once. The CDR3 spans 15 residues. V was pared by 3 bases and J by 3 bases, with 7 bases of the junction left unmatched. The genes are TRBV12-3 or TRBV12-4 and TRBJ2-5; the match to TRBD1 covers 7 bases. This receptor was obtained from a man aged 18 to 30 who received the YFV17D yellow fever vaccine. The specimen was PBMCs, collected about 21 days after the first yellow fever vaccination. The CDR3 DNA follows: TGTGCCAGCAGTTTCTGGGGACAGTTGAAAGAGACCCAGTACTTC. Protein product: CASSFWGQLKETQYF.